This T cell receptor beta chain appears in the sequencing data of a study of control samples from healthy donors and cancer patients. The ends lost 5 bases at V and 3 bases at J; junction bases unmatched: 7. In germline, CDR1 is SNHLY, CDR2 FYNNEI. The CDR3 runs 15 residues. A single count supports this clone. Profiling relied on immunoSEQ multiplex PCR, and the TCRdb table lists in-frame clones only, not all of them. The sample contains around 200,000 clones, around 94% of which appear only once. This clonotype originated in a man over 45 in good health. This chain links TRBV2 with TRBJ2-5; 9 bases match TRBD2. The specimen was blood. The CDR3, as DNA: TGTGCCAGCAGTTTTGGCGGGGGGGGGAAAGAGACCCAGTACTTC. Translating it yields CASSFGGGGKETQYF.